What follows are 14 T cell receptor beta chains derived from one specimen sequenced in a study of blood T cell repertoires in COVID-19. Repertoires were generated with immunoSEQ multiplex PCR, while TCRdb's copy carries only in-frame clones and drops some. The sample shows 150,000 to 200,000 clones, roughly four fifths of them seen only once. Sequenced material: PBMCs or T cells enriched from blood (not recorded which). These receptors all stem from a man aged 45 to 65 who had recovered from COVID-19.

The chain couples TRBV11-3 to TRBJ2-1, with TRBD2 as a possible D gene (5 bases). The CDR3 contains 16 residues. The germline gives CDR1 SGHNT, CDR2 YENEEA. V was pared by 0 bases and J by 3 bases, with 12 bases between. CDR3 DNA: TGTGCCAGCAGCTTAGATGGGCGGGCTTTCTACAATGAGCAGTTCTTC. Translation: CASSLDGRAFYNEQFF.

The chain links TRBV7-9 to TRBJ1-5, with TRBD1 matching over 10 bases. The CDR3 has 18 amino acids. V was pared by 4 bases and J by 2 bases, with 11 bases of the junction left unmatched. Germline values: CDR1 SEHNR, CDR2 FQNEAQ (reference sequence). CDR3 in amino acids: CASSSDRGGLIGNQPQHF. Written as DNA, the CDR3 is TGTGCCAGCAGCTCGGACAGGGGGGGATTAATTGGCAATCAGCCCCAGCATTTT.

The gene calls are TRBV12-5 and TRBJ2-2; D unclear. Germline CDR1 LGHNT, CDR2 FRNRAP. The CDR3 is 15 residues long. The V end lost 2 bases, the J end lost 0 bases, and 7 bases lay between the germline ends. The CDR3 loop is CASGLWQANTGELFF. The CDR3 nucleotides read TGTGCTAGTGGTTTGTGGCAGGCGAACACCGGGGAGCTGTTTTTT. Drawing the rest from reference TRBV12-5 and TRBJ2-2, the complete variable domain is DARVTQTPRHKVTEMGQEVTMRCQPILGHNTVFWYRQTMMQGLELLAYFRNRAPLDDSGMPKDRFSAEMPDATLATLKIQPSEPRDSAVYFCASGLWQANTGELFFGEGSRLTVL.

The J gene is TRBJ1-6, the V gene TRBV30; no clear D gene. The CDR3 extends over 13 amino acids. V lost 8 bases, J lost 8 bases, and 16 bases lay in between. Germline lookup yields CDR1 GTSNPN and CDR2 SVGIG (reference sequence). CDR3 in DNA: TGTGCCGGGATGTGGTATGAGGATTCACCCCTCCACTTT. Amino acids: CAGMWYEDSPLHF.

The rearrangement links TRBV10-3 to TRBJ1-4; 9 bases align to TRBD1. Per germline, CDR1 ENHRY and CDR2 SYGVKD. This CDR3 has 16 residues. Trimming removed 3 bases from V and 1 base from J; junction bases left unmatched: 3. The CDR3 DNA is TGTGCCATCAGTGATCGGACAGGGGTAACTAATGAAAAACTGTTTTTT. Its protein is CAISDRTGVTNEKLFF.

The chain is built from TRBV7-9 and TRBJ1-1; D is possibly TRBD1 (5 bases). Germline V lookup: CDR1 SEHNR, CDR2 FQNEAQ (reference sequence). Trimming left V 5 bases short and J 2 bases short, with 15 bases between. The CDR3 is 15 residues long. As DNA, the CDR3 is TGTGCCAGCAGCCCCGGAAGGGGACTAAACACTGAAGCTTTCTTT. It yields the protein CASSPGRGLNTEAFF.

This chain joins TRBV9 and TRBJ2-1; 9 positions match TRBD1. The V gene's germline CDR1 is SGDLS and CDR2 YYNGEE. V was pared by 1 base and J by 8 bases, with 13 bases of the junction left unmatched. The CDR3 totals 17 residues. In nucleotides, the CDR3 is TGTGCCAGCAGCGTAACCACAGGGGGCAGTACCTCCCATGAGCAGTTCTTC. Its translation: CASSVTTGGSTSHEQFF.

The chain is built from TRBV4-1 and TRBJ1-4; D possibly corresponds to TRBD1 (5 bases). Trimming pared 0 bases from V and 5 bases from J, leaving 13 bases between. CDR1 is MGHRA, CDR2 YSYEKL, per germline. This CDR3 spans 16 amino acids. The DNA for the CDR3 is TGCGCCAGCAGCCAAGAGGGCGGGACTAAAAATGAAAAACTGTTTTTT. This sequence encodes CASSQEGGTKNEKLFF.

Note on this clone: The same CDR3 is also encoded by other DNA sequences in this sample. The chain joins TRBV4-3 to TRBJ2-7, with D unclear. The V end was cut by 0 bases, the J end by 1 base, with 10 bases between. The CDR3 is 15 residues long. Looked up from germline, CDR1 is LGHNA and CDR2 is YSLEER. CDR3 amino acids: CASSQDSGGSYEQYF. As DNA, the CDR3 is TGCGCCAGCAGCCAAGATAGTGGCGGTTCCTACGAGCAGTACTTC.

The gene calls are TRBV6-1 and TRBJ1-1; 7 bases are shared with TRBD1. This CDR3 is built from 14 residues. V was pared by 3 bases and J by 3 bases, with 4 bases of the junction left unmatched. The germline V gene encodes CDR1 MNHNS and CDR2 SASEGT. CDR3 in amino acids: CASSDTGAYTEAFF. The CDR3 DNA reads TGTGCCAGCAGTGACACAGGGGCCTACACTGAAGCTTTCTTT.

The V gene is TRBV6-5, the J gene TRBJ1-2, with a weak D call TRBD1 (6 bases). CDR1 and CDR2 (germline): MNHEY, SVGAGI. V dropped 0 bases and J dropped 7 bases, with 12 bases sitting between them. The CDR3 covers 14 residues. The DNA of the CDR3 is TGTGCCAGCAGTTACTCGGCAGGGGAGGGTGGCTACACCTTC. Its translation is CASSYSAGEGGYTF.

The chain employs TRBV19 and TRBJ1-5; D is possibly TRBD1 (6 bases). V lost 7 bases, J lost 5 bases, and 15 bases lay in between. Germline-derived CDR1 and CDR2 are LNHDA and SQIVND (reference sequence). This CDR3 region has 14 residues. The CDR3 region is CASTTGGAYQPQHF. CDR3 sequence (DNA): TGTGCCAGTACCACGGGGGGGGCTTATCAGCCCCAGCATTTT.

This chain uses TRBV4-2 with TRBJ1-2; D call uncertain. There are 18 residues in the CDR3. V was shortened by 0 bases and J by 6 bases, with 23 bases between the two germline ends. CDR1 and CDR2 from the germline V gene are LGHNA and YNFKEQ. As DNA, the CDR3 is TGTGCCAGCAGCCAAGAAGTGGGGAGAGTCGGGGAAGACGATGGCTACACCTTC. Protein sequence: CASSQEVGRVGEDDGYTF.

This chain joins TRBV4-2 and TRBJ2-3, with 11 bases matching TRBD2. Germline values: CDR1 LGHNA, CDR2 YNFKEQ. This CDR3 is 16 amino acids long. With V trimmed by 0 bases and J by 6 bases, 5 bases remained unmatched. CDR3 DNA sequence: TGTGCCAGCAGCCAAGACCTAGCGGGGGGCCGGGATACGCAGTATTTT. Encoded protein: CASSQDLAGGRDTQYF.